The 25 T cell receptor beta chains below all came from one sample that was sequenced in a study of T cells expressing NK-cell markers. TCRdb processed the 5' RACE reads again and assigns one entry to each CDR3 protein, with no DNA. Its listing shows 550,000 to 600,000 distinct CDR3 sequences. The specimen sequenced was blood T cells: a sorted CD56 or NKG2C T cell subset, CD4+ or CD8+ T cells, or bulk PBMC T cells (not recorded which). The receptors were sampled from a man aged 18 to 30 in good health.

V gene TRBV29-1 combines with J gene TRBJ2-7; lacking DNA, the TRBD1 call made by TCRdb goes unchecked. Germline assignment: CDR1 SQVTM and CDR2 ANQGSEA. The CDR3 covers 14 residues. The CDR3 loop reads CSVLGRVGDYEQYF.

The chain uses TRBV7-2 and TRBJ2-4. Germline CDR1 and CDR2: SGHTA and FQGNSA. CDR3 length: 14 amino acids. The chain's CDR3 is CASSPRLAKNIQYF.

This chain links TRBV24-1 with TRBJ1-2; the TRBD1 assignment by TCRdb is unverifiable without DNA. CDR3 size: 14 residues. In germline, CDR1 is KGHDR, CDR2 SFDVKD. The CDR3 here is CATSDPGSGYGYTF.

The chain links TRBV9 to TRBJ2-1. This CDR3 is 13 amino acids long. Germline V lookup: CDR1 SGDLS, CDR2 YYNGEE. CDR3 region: CASSVSTDNEQFF.

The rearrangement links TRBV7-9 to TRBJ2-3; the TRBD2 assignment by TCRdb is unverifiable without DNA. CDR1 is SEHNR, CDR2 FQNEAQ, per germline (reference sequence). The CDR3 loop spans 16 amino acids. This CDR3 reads CASSFHVGGRADTQYF.

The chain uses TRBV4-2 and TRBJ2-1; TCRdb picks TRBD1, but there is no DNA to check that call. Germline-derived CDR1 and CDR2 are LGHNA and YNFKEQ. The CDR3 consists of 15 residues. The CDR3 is CASSQVGQGSGEQFF.

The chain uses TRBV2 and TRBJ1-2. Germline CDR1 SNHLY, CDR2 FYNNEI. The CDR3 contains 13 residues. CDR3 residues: CASSEDTSYGYTF.

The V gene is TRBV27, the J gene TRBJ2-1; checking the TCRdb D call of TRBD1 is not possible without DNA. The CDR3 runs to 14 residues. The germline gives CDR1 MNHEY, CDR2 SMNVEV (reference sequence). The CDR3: CASTLTAPYNEQFF.

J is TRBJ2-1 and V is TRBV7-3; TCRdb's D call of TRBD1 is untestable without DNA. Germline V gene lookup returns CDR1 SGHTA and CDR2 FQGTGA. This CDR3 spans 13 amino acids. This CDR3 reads CASSYVQGEEQFF.

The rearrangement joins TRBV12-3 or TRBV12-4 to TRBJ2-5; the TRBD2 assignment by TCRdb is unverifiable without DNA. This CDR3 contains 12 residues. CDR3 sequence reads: CASSLWERTQYF.

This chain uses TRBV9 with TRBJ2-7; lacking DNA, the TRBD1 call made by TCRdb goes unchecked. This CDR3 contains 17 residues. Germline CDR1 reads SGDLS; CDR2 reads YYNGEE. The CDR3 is CASSVEGQLRTPYEQYF.

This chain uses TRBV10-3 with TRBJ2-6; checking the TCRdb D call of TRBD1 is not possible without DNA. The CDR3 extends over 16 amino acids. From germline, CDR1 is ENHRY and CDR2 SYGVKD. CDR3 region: CAIRPAGLSGANVLTF.

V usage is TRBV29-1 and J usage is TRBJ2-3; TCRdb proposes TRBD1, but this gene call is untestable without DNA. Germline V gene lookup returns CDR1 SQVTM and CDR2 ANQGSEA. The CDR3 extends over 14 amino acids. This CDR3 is CSVGQGASTDTQYF.

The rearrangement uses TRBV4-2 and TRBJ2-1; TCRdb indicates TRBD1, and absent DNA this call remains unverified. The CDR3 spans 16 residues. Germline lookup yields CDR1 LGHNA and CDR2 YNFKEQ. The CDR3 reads CASSPTTGSGYNEQFF.

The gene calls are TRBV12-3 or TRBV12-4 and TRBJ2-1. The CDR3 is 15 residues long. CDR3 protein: CASSFRSPKWDEQFF.

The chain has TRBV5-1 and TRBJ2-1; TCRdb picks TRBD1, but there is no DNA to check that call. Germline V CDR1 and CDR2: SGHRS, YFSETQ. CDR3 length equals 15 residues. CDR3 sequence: CASSVTDRVYNEQFF.

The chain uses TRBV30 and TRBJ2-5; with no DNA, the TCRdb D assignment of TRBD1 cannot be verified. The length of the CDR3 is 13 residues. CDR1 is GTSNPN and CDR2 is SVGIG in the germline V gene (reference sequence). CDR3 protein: CAWSVAGVETQYF.

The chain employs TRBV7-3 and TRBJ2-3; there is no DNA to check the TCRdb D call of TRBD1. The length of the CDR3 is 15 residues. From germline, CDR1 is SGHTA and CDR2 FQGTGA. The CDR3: CASSLRRDSTDTQYF.

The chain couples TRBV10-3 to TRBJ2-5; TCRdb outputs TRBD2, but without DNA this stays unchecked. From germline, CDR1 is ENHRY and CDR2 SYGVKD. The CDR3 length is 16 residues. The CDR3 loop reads CAIRGGIGKGEETQYF.

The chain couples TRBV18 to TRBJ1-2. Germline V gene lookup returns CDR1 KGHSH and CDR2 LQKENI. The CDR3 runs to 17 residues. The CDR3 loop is CASSPSLDGRSDYGYTF. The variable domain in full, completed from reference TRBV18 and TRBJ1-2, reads NAGVMQNPRHLVRRRGQEARLRCSPMKGHSHVYWYRQLPEEGLKFMVYLQKENIIDESGMPKERFSAEFPKEGPSILRIQQVVRGDSAAYFCASSPSLDGRSDYGYTFGSGTRLTVV.

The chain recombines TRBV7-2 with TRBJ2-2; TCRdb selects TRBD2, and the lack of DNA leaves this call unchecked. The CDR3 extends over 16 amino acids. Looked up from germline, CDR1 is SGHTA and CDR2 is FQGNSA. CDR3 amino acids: CASSFVSVAGGGELFF.

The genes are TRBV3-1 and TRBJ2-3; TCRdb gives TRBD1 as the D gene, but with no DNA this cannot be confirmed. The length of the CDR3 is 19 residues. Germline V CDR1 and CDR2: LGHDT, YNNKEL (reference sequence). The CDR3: CASSQDREDRAVDTDTQYF.

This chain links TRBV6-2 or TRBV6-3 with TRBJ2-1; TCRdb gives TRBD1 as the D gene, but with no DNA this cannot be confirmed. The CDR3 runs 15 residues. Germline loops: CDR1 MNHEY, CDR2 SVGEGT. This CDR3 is CASSPRDRYHNEQFF.

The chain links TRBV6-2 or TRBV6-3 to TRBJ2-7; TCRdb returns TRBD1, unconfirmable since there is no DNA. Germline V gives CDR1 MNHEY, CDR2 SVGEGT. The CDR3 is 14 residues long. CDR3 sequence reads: CASRRLLQGKEQYF.

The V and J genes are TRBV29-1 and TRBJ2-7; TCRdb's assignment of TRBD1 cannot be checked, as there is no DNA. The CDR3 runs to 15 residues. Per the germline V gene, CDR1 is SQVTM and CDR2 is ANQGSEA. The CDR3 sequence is CSVEGDGTGDYEQYF.